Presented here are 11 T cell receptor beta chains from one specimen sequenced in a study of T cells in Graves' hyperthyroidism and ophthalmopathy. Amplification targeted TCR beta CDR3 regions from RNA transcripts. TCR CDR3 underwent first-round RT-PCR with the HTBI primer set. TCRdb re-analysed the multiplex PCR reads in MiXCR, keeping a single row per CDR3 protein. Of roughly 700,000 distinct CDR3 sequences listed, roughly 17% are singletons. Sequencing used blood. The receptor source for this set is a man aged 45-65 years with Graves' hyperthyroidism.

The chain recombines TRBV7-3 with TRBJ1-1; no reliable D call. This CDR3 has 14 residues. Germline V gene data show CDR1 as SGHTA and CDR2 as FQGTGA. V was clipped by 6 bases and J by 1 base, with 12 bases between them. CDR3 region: CASSPTSENTEAFF. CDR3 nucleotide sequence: TGTGCCAGCAGTCCCACGTCGGAGAACACTGAAGCTTTCTTT.

CDR3 residues: CATSDASTGSETQYF. The CDR3 bases are TGTGCCACCAGTGATGCCTCGACTGGGAGCGAGACCCAGTACTTC. The chain employs TRBV24-1 and TRBJ2-5; D is perhaps TRBD2 (5 bases). Trimming cost V 3 bases and J 5 bases, with 15 bases left between them. CDR1 is KGHDR, CDR2 SFDVKD, per germline. The CDR3 covers 15 residues.

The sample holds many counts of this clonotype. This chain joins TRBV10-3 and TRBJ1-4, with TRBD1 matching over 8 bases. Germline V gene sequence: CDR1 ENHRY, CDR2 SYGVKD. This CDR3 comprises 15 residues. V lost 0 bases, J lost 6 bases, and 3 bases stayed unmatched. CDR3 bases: TGTGCCATCAGTGAGTCGACAGGGGTGGATGAAAAACTGTTTTTT. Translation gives CAISESTGVDEKLFF.

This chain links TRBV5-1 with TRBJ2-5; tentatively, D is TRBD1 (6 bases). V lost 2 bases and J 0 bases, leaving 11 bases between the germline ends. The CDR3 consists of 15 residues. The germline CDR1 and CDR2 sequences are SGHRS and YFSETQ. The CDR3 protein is CASSFPGEYQETQYF. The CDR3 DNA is TGCGCCAGCAGCTTCCCAGGGGAATACCAAGAGACCCAGTACTTC.

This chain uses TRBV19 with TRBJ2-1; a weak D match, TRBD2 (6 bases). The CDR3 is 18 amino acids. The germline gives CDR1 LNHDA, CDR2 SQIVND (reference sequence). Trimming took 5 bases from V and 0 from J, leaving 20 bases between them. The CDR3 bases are TGTGCCAGTAGTGCACGACTAGTCGTGGAAGCCTCCTACAATGAGCAGTTCTTC. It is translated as CASSARLVVEASYNEQFF.

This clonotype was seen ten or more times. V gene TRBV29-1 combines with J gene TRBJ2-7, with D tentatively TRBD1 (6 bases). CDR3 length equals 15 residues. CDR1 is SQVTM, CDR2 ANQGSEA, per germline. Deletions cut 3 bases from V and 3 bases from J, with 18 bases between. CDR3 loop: CSVEWRTGQRYEQYF. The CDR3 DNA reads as TGCAGCGTTGAGTGGCGAACAGGGCAACGCTACGAGCAGTACTTC.

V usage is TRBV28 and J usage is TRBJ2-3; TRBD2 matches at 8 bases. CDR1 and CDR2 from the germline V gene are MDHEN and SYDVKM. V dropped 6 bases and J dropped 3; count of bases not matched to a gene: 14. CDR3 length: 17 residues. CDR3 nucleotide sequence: TGTGCCAGCAGCTTCCCCATCCTAGCGGGTCAGACAGATACGCAGTATTTT. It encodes CASSFPILAGQTDTQYF.

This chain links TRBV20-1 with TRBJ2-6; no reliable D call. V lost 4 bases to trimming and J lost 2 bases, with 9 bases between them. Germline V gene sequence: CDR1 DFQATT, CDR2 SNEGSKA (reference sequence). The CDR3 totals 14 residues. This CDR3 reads CSAITATGANVLTF. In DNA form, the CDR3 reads TGCAGTGCTATTACAGCGACTGGGGCCAACGTCCTGACTTTC.

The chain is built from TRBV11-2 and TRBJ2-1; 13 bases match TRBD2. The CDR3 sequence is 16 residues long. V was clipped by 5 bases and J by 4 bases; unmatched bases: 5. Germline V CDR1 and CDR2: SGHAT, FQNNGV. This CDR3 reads CASSIGTSGIYNEQFF. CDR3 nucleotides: TGTGCCAGCAGCATCGGGACTAGCGGGATTTACAATGAGCAGTTCTTC.

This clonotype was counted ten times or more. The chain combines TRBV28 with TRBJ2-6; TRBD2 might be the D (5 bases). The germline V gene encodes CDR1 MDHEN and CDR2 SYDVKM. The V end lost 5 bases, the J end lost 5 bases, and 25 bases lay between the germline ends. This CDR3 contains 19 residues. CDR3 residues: CASSLLSTGKEFWANVLTF. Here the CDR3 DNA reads TGTGCCAGCAGTCTCCTCTCGACGGGAAAAGAATTCTGGGCCAACGTCCTGACTTTC.

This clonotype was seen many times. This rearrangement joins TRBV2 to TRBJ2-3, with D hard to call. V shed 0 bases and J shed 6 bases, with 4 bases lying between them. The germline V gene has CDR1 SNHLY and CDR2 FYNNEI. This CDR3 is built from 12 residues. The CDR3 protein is CASSEAGDTQYF. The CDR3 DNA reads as TGTGCCAGCAGTGAAGCCGGGGATACGCAGTATTTT. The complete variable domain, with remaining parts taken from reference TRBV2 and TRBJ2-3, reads EPEVTQTPSHQVTQMGQEVILRCVPISNHLYFYWYRQILGQKVEFLVSFYNNEISEKSEIFDDQFSVERPDGSNFTLKIRSTKLEDSAMYFCASSEAGDTQYFGPGTRLTVL.